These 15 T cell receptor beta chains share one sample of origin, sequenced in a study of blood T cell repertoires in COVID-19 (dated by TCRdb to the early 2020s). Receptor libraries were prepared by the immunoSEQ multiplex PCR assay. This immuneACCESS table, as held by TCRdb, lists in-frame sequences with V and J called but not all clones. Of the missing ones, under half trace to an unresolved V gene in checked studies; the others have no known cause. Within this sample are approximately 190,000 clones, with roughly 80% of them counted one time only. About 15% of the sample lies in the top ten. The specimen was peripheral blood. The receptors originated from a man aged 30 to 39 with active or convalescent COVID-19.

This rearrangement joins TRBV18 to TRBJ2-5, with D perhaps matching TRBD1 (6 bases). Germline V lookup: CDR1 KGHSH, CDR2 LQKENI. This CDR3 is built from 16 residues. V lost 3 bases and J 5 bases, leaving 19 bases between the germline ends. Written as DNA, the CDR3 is TGTGCCAGCTCACCGGGACACAGTTTAGTAGGGGAGACCCAGTACTTC. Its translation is CASSPGHSLVGETQYF.

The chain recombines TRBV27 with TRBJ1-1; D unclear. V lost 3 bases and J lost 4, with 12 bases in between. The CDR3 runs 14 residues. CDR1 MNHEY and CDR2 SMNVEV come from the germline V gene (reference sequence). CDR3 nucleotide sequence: TGTGCCAGCAGTTTGGAGCCGCTGGGCACTGAAGCTTTCTTT. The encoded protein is CASSLEPLGTEAFF.

The CDR3 coding sequence is TGTGCCAGCAGACAGGGGGCAGGGAATGAGCAGTTCTTC. It codes for CASRQGAGNEQFF. V usage is TRBV7-9 and J usage is TRBJ2-1; 9 bases fit TRBD1. The J segment lost 7 bases and the V segment lost 6 bases, leaving 4 bases of the junction unmatched. Germline values: CDR1 SEHNR, CDR2 FQNEAQ (reference sequence). CDR3 length: 13 residues.

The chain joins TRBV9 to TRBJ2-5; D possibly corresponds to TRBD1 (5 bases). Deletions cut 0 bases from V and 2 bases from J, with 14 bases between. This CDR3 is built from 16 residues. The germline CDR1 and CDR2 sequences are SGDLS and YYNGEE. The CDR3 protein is CASSVVDGRTQETQYF. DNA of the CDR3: TGTGCCAGCAGCGTAGTGGACGGACGGACACAAGAGACCCAGTACTTC.

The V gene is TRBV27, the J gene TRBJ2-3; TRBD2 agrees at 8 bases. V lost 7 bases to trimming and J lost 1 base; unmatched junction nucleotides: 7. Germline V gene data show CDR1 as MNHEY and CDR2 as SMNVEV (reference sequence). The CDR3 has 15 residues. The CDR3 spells CASNPLAGGTDTQYF. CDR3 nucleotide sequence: TGTGCCAGCAACCCGCTAGCGGGTGGCACAGATACGCAGTATTTT.

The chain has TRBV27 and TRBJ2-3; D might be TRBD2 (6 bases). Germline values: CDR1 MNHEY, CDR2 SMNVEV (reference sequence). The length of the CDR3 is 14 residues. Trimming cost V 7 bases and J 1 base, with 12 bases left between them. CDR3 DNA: TGTGCCAGCACCCCCGGGGGTGGCACAGATACGCAGTATTTT. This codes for CASTPGGGTDTQYF.

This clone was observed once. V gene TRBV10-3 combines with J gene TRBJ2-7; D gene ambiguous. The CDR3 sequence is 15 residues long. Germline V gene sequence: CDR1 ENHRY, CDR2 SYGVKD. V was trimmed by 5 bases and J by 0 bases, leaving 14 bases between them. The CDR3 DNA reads TGTGCCATCAGTTATTGGAACAGATTCTCCTACGAGCAGTACTTC. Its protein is CAISYWNRFSYEQYF.

The CDR3 loop reads CASSGGGQASSYEQYF. The CDR3 bases are TGTGCCAGTAGTGGGGGGGGACAGGCGAGCTCCTACGAGCAGTACTTC. The rearrangement links TRBV19 to TRBJ2-7; maybe TRBD1 (8 bases). V lost 5 bases, J lost 0 bases, and 17 bases lay in between. This CDR3 is 16 amino acids long. In germline, CDR1 is LNHDA, CDR2 SQIVND (reference sequence). Full variable domain (missing parts from reference TRBV19 and TRBJ2-7): DGGITQSPKYLFRKEGQNVTLSCEQNLNHDAMYWYRQDPGQGLRLIYYSQIVNDFQKGDIAEGYSVSREKKESFPLTVTSAQKNPTAFYLCASSGGGQASSYEQYFGPGTRLTVT.

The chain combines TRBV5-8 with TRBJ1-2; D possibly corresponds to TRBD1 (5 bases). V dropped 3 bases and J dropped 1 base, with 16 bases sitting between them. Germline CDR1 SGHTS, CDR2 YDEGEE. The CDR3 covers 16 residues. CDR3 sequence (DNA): TGTGCCAGCAGCTCTCCTGGGACTGAGCTTAACTATGGCTACACCTTC. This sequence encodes CASSSPGTELNYGYTF.

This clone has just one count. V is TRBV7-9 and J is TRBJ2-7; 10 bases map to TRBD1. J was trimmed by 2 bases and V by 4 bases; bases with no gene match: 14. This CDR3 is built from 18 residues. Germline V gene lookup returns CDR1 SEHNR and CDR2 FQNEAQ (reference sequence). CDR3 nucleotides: TGTGCCAGCAGCTCCACGCGAACCGGACAGGGGGTCCCCTACGAGCAGTACTTC. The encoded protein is CASSSTRTGQGVPYEQYF.

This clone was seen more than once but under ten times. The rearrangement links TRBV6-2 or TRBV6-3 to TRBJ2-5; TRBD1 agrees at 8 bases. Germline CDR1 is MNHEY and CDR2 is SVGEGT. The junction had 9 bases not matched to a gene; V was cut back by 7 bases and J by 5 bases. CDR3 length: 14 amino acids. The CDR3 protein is CASIPGGDRETQYF. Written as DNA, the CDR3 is TGTGCCAGCATCCCGGGCGGGGACAGGGAGACCCAGTACTTC.

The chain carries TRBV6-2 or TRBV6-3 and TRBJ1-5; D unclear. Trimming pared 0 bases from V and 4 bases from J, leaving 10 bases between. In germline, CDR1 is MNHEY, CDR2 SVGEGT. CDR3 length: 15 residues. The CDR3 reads CASSYSGGLNQPQHF. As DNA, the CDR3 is TGTGCCAGCAGTTACTCAGGAGGACTAAATCAGCCCCAGCATTTT.

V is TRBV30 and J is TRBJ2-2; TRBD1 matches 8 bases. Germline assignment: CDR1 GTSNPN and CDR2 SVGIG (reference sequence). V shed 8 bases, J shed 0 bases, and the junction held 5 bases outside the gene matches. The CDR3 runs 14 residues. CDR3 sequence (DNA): TGTGCCCGACAGGGGACCCCGAACACCGGGGAGCTGTTTTTT. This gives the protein CARQGTPNTGELFF.

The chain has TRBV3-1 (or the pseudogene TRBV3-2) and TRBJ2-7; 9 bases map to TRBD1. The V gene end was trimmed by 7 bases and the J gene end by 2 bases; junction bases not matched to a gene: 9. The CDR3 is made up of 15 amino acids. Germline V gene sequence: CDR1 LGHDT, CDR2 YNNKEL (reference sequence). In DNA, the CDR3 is TGTGCCAGCACCGGTTCTCGGGACAGGGCCTACGAGCAGTACTTC. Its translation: CASTGSRDRAYEQYF.

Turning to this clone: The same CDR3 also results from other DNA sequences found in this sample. CDR3 sequence (DNA): TGTGCCAGCAGGCCCGGGACAGGGGCCTACGAGCAGTACTTC. It codes for CASRPGTGAYEQYF. The V gene is TRBV27, the J gene TRBJ2-7; 10 bases fit TRBD1. Germline CDR1 reads MNHEY; CDR2 reads SMNVEV (reference sequence). V lost 6 bases to trimming and J lost 2 bases; unmatched junction nucleotides: 4. The CDR3 has 14 residues.